What follows are 15 T cell receptor beta chains derived from one specimen sequenced in a study of cytomegalovirus exposure and HLA in healthy donors. PCR primers comprised 60 Vbeta and 13 Jbeta primers. Using immunoSEQ multiplex PCR, the repertoire was profiled, and TCRdb retains in-frame clones only, with some absent. The sample holds 130,000 to 150,000 clones. The sequenced sample was PBMCs. The receptors were gathered from a man aged 35-49 years in good health and CMV-seronegative.

The genes are TRBV18 and TRBJ1-1; 8 nucleotides align to TRBD1. The V gene's germline CDR1 is KGHSH and CDR2 LQKENI. The CDR3 contains 14 residues. The V and J ends lost 4 bases and 4 bases, in that order; junction bases with no gene match: 5. The CDR3 is CASSQQGVGTEAFF. The CDR3, as DNA: TGTGCCAGCTCACAACAGGGGGTCGGCACTGAAGCTTTCTTT.

The V gene is TRBV7-3, the J gene TRBJ2-2; D might be TRBD2 (6 bases). This CDR3 comprises 16 residues. V gave up 5 bases and J gave up 3 bases, with 16 bases separating them. The germline V gene encodes CDR1 SGHTA and CDR2 FQGTGA. The CDR3, as DNA: TGTGCCAGCAGCCCGGAGGGGTTTGGGGACACCGGGGAGCTGTTTTTT. Protein product: CASSPEGFGDTGELFF.

The J gene is TRBJ2-1, the V gene TRBV5-4; 16 positions match TRBD2. V shed 4 bases and J 5 bases; nucleotides not matched to a gene: 6. This CDR3 spans 17 amino acids. Looked up from germline, CDR1 is SGHNT and CDR2 is YYREEE (reference sequence). The chain's CDR3 is CASSQPGLAGGHNEQFF. In DNA, the CDR3 is TGTGCCAGCAGCCAGCCGGGACTAGCGGGGGGGCACAATGAGCAGTTCTTC. The entire variable domain, with the rest obtained from reference TRBV5-4 and TRBJ2-1, is as follows: ETGVTQSPTHLIKTRGQQVTLRCSSQSGHNTVSWYQQALGQGPQFIFQYYREEENGRGNFPPRFSGLQFPNYSSELNVNALELDDSALYLCASSQPGLAGGHNEQFFGPGTRLTVL.

The chain couples TRBV19 to TRBJ2-7; no firm D call. Germline assignment: CDR1 LNHDA and CDR2 SQIVND (reference sequence). The CDR3 spans 13 residues. V lost 8 bases and J lost 0, with 11 bases in between. CDR3 residues: CASGPNFSYEQYF. The CDR3 DNA reads TGTGCCAGTGGGCCTAACTTCTCCTACGAGCAGTACTTC.

The chain combines TRBV6-1 with TRBJ2-5, with 8 bases fitting TRBD2. The CDR3 has 15 residues. CDR1 MNHNS and CDR2 SASEGT come from the germline V gene. Trimming removed 4 bases from V and 1 base from J; junction bases left unmatched: 5. Here the CDR3 reads CASSGGGGIQETQYF. The CDR3 DNA follows: TGTGCCAGCAGTGGGGGCGGGGGGATCCAAGAGACCCAGTACTTC.

V is TRBV7-2 and J is TRBJ2-3; no reliable D call. V lost 6 bases and J lost 2, with 9 bases in between. Germline CDR1 SGHTA, CDR2 FQGNSA. CDR3 length: 13 amino acids. CDR3 amino acids: CASSYGPTDTQYF. The CDR3 nucleotides read TGTGCCAGCAGTTATGGCCCCACAGATACGCAGTATTTT. The whole variable domain, remainder taken from reference TRBV7-2 and TRBJ2-3, is GAGVSQSPSNKVTEKGKDVELRCDPISGHTALYWYRQSLGQGLEFLIYFQGNSAPDKSGLPSDRFSAERTGGSVSTLTIQRTQQEDSAVYLCASSYGPTDTQYFGPGTRLTVL.

A note on this clone: Other DNA sequences in this specimen translate into the identical CDR3. The chain couples TRBV6-5 to TRBJ1-2, with D hard to call. The V end was cut by 0 bases, the J end by 4 bases, with 9 bases between. Germline V lookup: CDR1 MNHEY, CDR2 SVGAGI. This CDR3 comprises 14 residues. The CDR3 sequence: CASSYSGRGYGYTF. The CDR3 nucleotides read TGTGCCAGCAGTTACTCCGGACGGGGCTATGGCTACACCTTC.

A word on this clone: Distinct nucleotide sequences in the sample also encode this CDR3. The chain carries TRBV5-1 and TRBJ2-5; TRBD1 aligns across 7 bases. V trimming: 4 bases; J trimming: 2 bases; junction bases outside the gene matches: 5. The CDR3 runs 14 residues. Germline lookup yields CDR1 SGHRS and CDR2 YFSETQ. CDR3: CASSPGTAQETQYF. CDR3 sequence (DNA): TGCGCCAGCAGCCCTGGGACAGCACAAGAGACCCAGTACTTC.

J is TRBJ2-7 and V is TRBV5-1; possible D gene TRBD1, 6 bases. The CDR3 spans 17 residues. V was trimmed by 0 bases and J by 1 base, leaving 17 bases between them. The V gene's germline CDR1 is SGHRS and CDR2 YFSETQ. The CDR3 loop is CASSLEITGKLSYEQYF. CDR3 bases: TGCGCCAGCAGCTTGGAAATCACAGGGAAATTATCCTACGAGCAGTACTTC.

The chain is built from TRBV5-1 and TRBJ1-1, with D perhaps TRBD1 (6 bases). Between the trimmed V and J ends, which lost 2 bases and 1 base, there was a span of 12 bases. The CDR3 loop spans 15 amino acids. The germline CDR1 and CDR2 sequences are SGHRS and YFSETQ. CDR3 sequence (DNA): TGCGCCAGCAGCTTAGGGACAAACTCGAACACTGAAGCTTTCTTT. Translated, it gives CASSLGTNSNTEAFF.

This rearrangement joins TRBV15 to TRBJ1-5, with D unresolved. Looked up from germline, CDR1 is LNHNV and CDR2 is YYDKDF (reference sequence). The germline V and J ends were trimmed by 0 bases and 9 bases, with 12 bases remaining between them. The CDR3 extends over 14 amino acids. The CDR3 spells CATSRDQRMGPQHF. CDR3 DNA: TGTGCCACCAGCAGAGATCAGCGGATGGGGCCCCAGCATTTT.

This sequence joins TRBV13 and TRBJ1-2; D is possibly TRBD1 (5 bases). This CDR3 contains 15 residues. Trimming removed 0 bases from V and 2 bases from J, with 10 bases in between. Germline loops: CDR1 PRHDT, CDR2 FYEKMQ (reference sequence). Here the CDR3 DNA reads TGTGCCAGCAGCTTAGGACGGGACTTAAACTATGGCTACACCTTC. Translating gives CASSLGRDLNYGYTF.

Comment on this clone: One end of the junction fails to match germline, which may point to a read error. Other DNA sequences in this specimen translate into the identical CDR3. The chain links TRBV4-3 to TRBJ1-1, with D unclear. Germline CDR1 reads LGHNA; CDR2 reads YSLEER. This CDR3 spans 18 amino acids. In DNA, the CDR3 is TGCGCCAGCAGCCAAGATCTTACAGTCCGGCAGTTGAACACCGAAGCTTTCTTT. Translating it yields CASSQDLTVRQLNTEAFF.

The rearrangement uses TRBV2 and TRBJ1-2; tentatively, D is TRBD1 (5 bases). The germline V gene encodes CDR1 SNHLY and CDR2 FYNNEI. V shed 4 bases and J shed 4 bases, with 13 bases lying between them. The CDR3 extends over 14 amino acids. The CDR3: CASSAQGTLYGYTF. CDR3 DNA: TGTGCCAGCAGTGCCCAGGGCACCCTCTATGGCTACACCTTC.

The V gene is TRBV16, the J gene TRBJ2-5; D gene unclear. The ends were cut back, 2 bases at V and 5 bases at J, with 9 bases in the middle. The CDR3 contains 13 residues. Germline V CDR1 and CDR2: KGHSY, FQNENV. CDR3 DNA: TGTGCCAGCAGCCAAACCAGTTCTGAGACCCAGTACTTC. This translates into CASSQTSSETQYF.